The 30 T cell receptor beta chains presented below share a single source sample, sequenced in a study of cytomegalovirus exposure and HLA in healthy donors. The PCR had 60 Vbeta and 13 Jbeta primers. Produced via immunoSEQ multiplex PCR; TCRdb's table is partial and in-frame only. The data hold 150,000 to 200,000 clones, with roughly four fifths observed a single time. Sequenced sample: PBMCs. These receptors originate from a man aged 25 to 40 in good health and CMV-seronegative.

This clone was recorded only once. The V gene is TRBV4-1, the J gene TRBJ2-7, with D possibly TRBD1 on 6 matching bases. Trimming took off 3 bases at V and 3 bases at J, with 12 bases between the two ends. CDR1 is MGHRA and CDR2 is YSYEKL in the germline V gene. The CDR3 is 14 amino acids. CDR3 loop: CASSQIGQLYEQYF. CDR3 nucleotides: TGCGCCAGCAGCCAGATCGGACAGCTCTACGAGCAGTACTTC.

The J gene is TRBJ2-7, the V gene TRBV6-5; 9 nucleotides align to TRBD1. This CDR3 is built from 14 residues. The J segment lost 6 bases and the V segment lost 5 bases, leaving 8 bases of the junction unmatched. CDR1 is MNHEY and CDR2 is SVGAGI in the germline V gene. CDR3: CASSTGQGLSEQYF. The CDR3 DNA follows: TGTGCCAGCAGTACGGGACAGGGATTATCCGAGCAGTACTTC.

In its sample, this clone was seen a few times. The rearrangement uses TRBV7-9 and TRBJ2-2; 8 nucleotides align to TRBD2. Germline V CDR1 and CDR2: SEHNR, FQNEAQ (reference sequence). After removal of 3 bases from V and 0 bases from J, the junction contained 3 bases not matched to a gene. The CDR3 is 16 amino acids. CDR3 in amino acids: CASSLDSGTNTGELFF. The CDR3 region has the DNA TGTGCCAGCAGCTTGGATAGCGGGACGAACACCGGGGAGCTGTTTTTT.

The rearrangement uses TRBV30 and TRBJ1-1; TRBD1 is a possible D gene (5 bases). The CDR3 is made up of 15 amino acids. Germline assignment: CDR1 GTSNPN and CDR2 SVGIG (reference sequence). The V and J ends lost 0 bases and 0 bases respectively, with 11 bases between them. DNA for the CDR3: TGTGCCTGGAGTGTAAGGCGGGGCATGAACACTGAAGCTTTCTTT. Its protein product is CAWSVRRGMNTEAFF.

This clone was seen a handful of times. This chain uses TRBV6-1 with TRBJ2-7, with D uncertain. CDR1 and CDR2 from the germline V gene are MNHNS and SASEGT. CDR3 length equals 13 residues. The germline V and J ends were trimmed by 1 base and 0 bases, with 4 bases remaining between them. The CDR3 region has the DNA TGTGCCAGCAGTGAAGACACCTCCTACGAGCAGTACTTC. Protein: CASSEDTSYEQYF.

This clone turned up a few times. V is TRBV6-6 and J is TRBJ1-4, with D hard to call. Germline CDR1 is MNHNY and CDR2 is SVGAGI (reference sequence). V was shortened by 8 bases and J by 5 bases, with 6 bases between the two germline ends. The CDR3 runs 11 residues. This chain's CDR3 is CASAENEKLFF. The CDR3 DNA is TGTGCCAGCGCCGAGAATGAAAAACTGTTTTTT.

The gene calls are TRBV10-2 and TRBJ2-1; TRBD1 matches at 9 bases. Germline CDR1 WSHSY, CDR2 SAAADI. Trimming removed 8 bases from V and 8 bases from J; junction bases left unmatched: 4. The CDR3 covers 12 residues. The CDR3 nucleotides are TGCGCCAGCTGGGACAGGGTTGATGAGCAGTTCTTC. Amino acids: CASWDRVDEQFF.

This clone was observed once. The chain couples TRBV5-1 to TRBJ2-5, with 11 bases that match TRBD1. The CDR3 covers 15 residues. J gave up 4 bases and V 8 bases, and 10 bases lay outside the gene matches. Germline loops: CDR1 SGHRS, CDR2 YFSETQ. CDR3 protein: CASSYRDRGGETQYF. CDR3 DNA: TGCGCCAGTAGTTACCGGGACAGGGGGGGAGAGACCCAGTACTTC.

The rearrangement joins TRBV15 to TRBJ2-3; possibly TRBD1 for D (6 bases). V was pared by 4 bases and J by 0 bases, with 11 bases between. The CDR3 is made up of 15 amino acids. In germline, CDR1 is LNHNV, CDR2 YYDKDF (reference sequence). Here the CDR3 DNA reads TGTGCCACCAGCAAACCACAGGGTAGCACAGATACGCAGTATTTT. It codes for CATSKPQGSTDTQYF.

V gene TRBV18 combines with J gene TRBJ1-5; 10 bases line up with TRBD1. Germline V lookup: CDR1 KGHSH, CDR2 LQKENI. The CDR3 consists of 17 residues. V dropped 3 bases and J dropped 3; count of bases not matched to a gene: 8. CDR3 region: CASSPYSGQGTNQPQHF. CDR3 in DNA: TGTGCCAGCTCACCGTACTCGGGACAGGGGACCAATCAGCCCCAGCATTTT.

J is TRBJ1-4 and V is TRBV28, with a possible D match to TRBD1 (5 bases). CDR1 and CDR2 from the germline V gene are MDHEN and SYDVKM. The CDR3 runs 14 residues. The V and J ends lost 6 bases and 2 bases respectively, with 10 bases between them. DNA for the CDR3: TGTGCCAGCAGCCGGGGGGGGACTAATGAAAAACTGTTTTTT. Translation: CASSRGGTNEKLFF.

V usage is TRBV10-3 and J usage is TRBJ2-1; 8 nucleotides line up with TRBD1. CDR1 ENHRY and CDR2 SYGVKD come from the germline V gene. V was clipped by 3 bases and J by 3 bases; unmatched bases: 4. The CDR3 spans 15 residues. The CDR3 is CAISEDRGNYNEQFF. CDR3 coding DNA: TGTGCCATCAGTGAAGACAGGGGTAACTACAATGAGCAGTTCTTC.

CDR3: CASSLVAGGPYEQYF. In DNA form, the CDR3 reads TGCGCCAGCAGCTTGGTAGCGGGAGGGCCATACGAGCAGTACTTC. V usage is TRBV5-1 and J usage is TRBJ2-7; 11 nucleotides match TRBD2. The length of the CDR3 is 15 residues. The V and J ends lost 0 bases and 4 bases, in that order; junction bases with no gene match: 3. Germline values: CDR1 SGHRS, CDR2 YFSETQ.

For this clone: An end of the junction does not agree with germline; a read error may underlie this. The chain employs TRBV9 and TRBJ2-5, with 7 bases fitting TRBD2. The CDR3 totals 17 residues. In germline, CDR1 is SGDLS, CDR2 YYNGEE. The CDR3: CASSVGGGYWLSETRYF. The CDR3 DNA sequence: TGTGCCAGCAGCGTAGGGGGGGGGTACTGGCTATCAGAGACCCGGTACTTC.

The chain has TRBV19 and TRBJ2-7, with a possible D match to TRBD2 (5 bases). The ends were cut back, 3 bases at V and 3 bases at J, with 12 bases in the middle. Germline CDR1 and CDR2: LNHDA and SQIVND (reference sequence). The length of the CDR3 is 14 residues. The CDR3 protein is CASSMFRDRYEQYF. The CDR3 coding sequence is TGTGCCAGTAGTATGTTCCGGGATCGCTACGAGCAGTACTTC.

The chain employs TRBV7-9 and TRBJ1-1, with D perhaps TRBD1 (6 bases). V dropped 3 bases and J dropped 9 bases, with 17 bases sitting between them. The CDR3 consists of 14 residues. Germline assignment: CDR1 SEHNR and CDR2 FQNEAQ (reference sequence). The CDR3 is CASSFLARGAQAFF. The CDR3 DNA is TGTGCCAGCAGCTTTTTAGCTCGGGGGGCGCAAGCTTTCTTT. Full variable domain (rest looked up from reference TRBV7-9 and TRBJ1-1): DTGVSQNPRHKITKRGQNVTFRCDPISEHNRLYWYRQTLGQGPEFLTYFQNEAQLEKSRLLSDRFSAERPKGSFSTLEIQRTEQGDSAMYLCASSFLARGAQAFFGQGTRLTVV.

The CDR3 sequence: CSVENSGSGYEQYF. For the CDR3, the DNA is TGCAGCGTTGAAAACAGCGGGAGCGGGTACGAGCAGTACTTC. This chain links TRBV29-1 with TRBJ2-5, with 8 nucleotides matching TRBD2. The J call could be wrong; TRBJ2-7 is a better fit for the DNA end. Germline V gives CDR1 SQVTM, CDR2 ANQGSEA. The CDR3 contains 14 residues.

The chain carries TRBV7-9 and TRBJ2-3, with 13 bases identical to TRBD2. J lost 5 bases, V lost 5 bases, and 4 bases had no gene match. This CDR3 has 15 residues. Germline values: CDR1 SEHNR, CDR2 FQNEAQ (reference sequence). CDR3 bases: TGTGCCAGCAGCCTCGGACTAGCGGGAGAAGATACGCAGTATTTT. It is translated as CASSLGLAGEDTQYF.

This chain connects TRBV6-1 to TRBJ2-7; 8 bases agree with TRBD1. The CDR3 extends over 12 amino acids. Germline lookup yields CDR1 MNHNS and CDR2 SASEGT. The V gene end was trimmed by 11 bases and the J gene end by 2 bases; junction bases not matched to a gene: 5. CDR3 sequence: CAVRGQAYEQYF. CDR3 bases: TGTGCCGTCAGGGGGCAGGCCTACGAGCAGTACTTC.

The chain couples TRBV5-4 to TRBJ1-6; 10 bases match TRBD1. The CDR3 is 17 residues long. V was pared by 0 bases and J by 6 bases, with 6 bases of the junction left unmatched. Germline V CDR1 and CDR2: SGHNT, YYREEE (reference sequence). The CDR3 spells CASSLARDRGPNSPLHF. CDR3 coding DNA: TGTGCCAGCAGCTTGGCCCGGGACAGGGGTCCTAATTCACCCCTCCACTTT.

This chain joins TRBV7-3 and TRBJ1-1; 8 nucleotides match TRBD1. This CDR3 spans 14 amino acids. The V and J ends lost 4 bases and 4 bases, in that order; junction bases with no gene match: 5. Germline V CDR1 and CDR2: SGHTA, FQGTGA. In DNA, the CDR3 is TGTGCCAGCAGCTCTCAGGGGGCTATCACTGAAGCTTTCTTT. This sequence encodes CASSSQGAITEAFF.

V gene TRBV28 combines with J gene TRBJ1-2, with 9 bases fitting TRBD1. This CDR3 is built from 13 residues. Germline loops: CDR1 MDHEN, CDR2 SYDVKM. V dropped 8 bases and J dropped 7; count of bases not matched to a gene: 8. Here the CDR3 DNA reads TGTGCCAGCGTTACAGGGGGCGCATCTGGCTACACCTTC. It codes for CASVTGGASGYTF.

The chain uses TRBV5-1 and TRBJ2-7, with unresolved D. This CDR3 region has 16 residues. V dropped 1 base and J dropped 2 bases, with 16 bases sitting between them. CDR1 is SGHRS and CDR2 is YFSETQ in the germline V gene. CDR3 loop: CASSLYQAGAPYEQYF. CDR3 in DNA: TGCGCCAGCAGCTTGTATCAAGCAGGCGCGCCCTACGAGCAGTACTTC.

CDR3 DNA sequence: TGTGCCAGCAGCGCACACGGACAGGGAAGGAACACAGATACGCAGTATTTT. It encodes CASSAHGQGRNTDTQYF. The chain couples TRBV9 to TRBJ2-3, with 8 bases that match TRBD1. CDR3 length: 17 amino acids. The V gene's germline CDR1 is SGDLS and CDR2 YYNGEE. The trim removed 3 bases at V and 2 bases at J, leaving 11 bases unmatched.

The chain uses TRBV28 and TRBJ1-2; maybe TRBD1 (5 bases). The V gene lost 8 bases and the J gene lost 6 bases, with 19 bases spanning the gap. There are 14 residues in the CDR3. The germline V gene encodes CDR1 MDHEN and CDR2 SYDVKM. The DNA of the CDR3 is TGTGCCAGCTTAGCGGGGACCTATTCCCATGGCTACACCTTC. Translation gives CASLAGTYSHGYTF.

The chain has TRBV30 and TRBJ2-7, with a weak D call TRBD2 (5 bases). This CDR3 has 12 residues. Germline CDR1 reads GTSNPN; CDR2 reads SVGIG (reference sequence). Deletions cut 3 bases from V and 4 bases from J, with 10 bases between. Written as DNA, the CDR3 is TGTGCCTGGAGCTCGCGGGCTTACGAGCAGTACTTC. This gives the protein CAWSSRAYEQYF.

This clone has just a few counts. The J gene is TRBJ2-5, the V gene TRBV27; D not resolved. The CDR3 extends over 13 amino acids. The V and J ends lost 0 bases and 5 bases respectively, with 7 bases between them. The germline gives CDR1 MNHEY, CDR2 SMNVEV (reference sequence). The CDR3 spells CASSLSAWETQYF. The DNA for the CDR3 is TGTGCCAGCAGTTTATCGGCTTGGGAGACCCAGTACTTC.

Comment on this clone: Germline and junction disagree at one end, which may indicate a read error. The rearrangement uses TRBV19 and TRBJ2-6; 8 nucleotides agree with TRBD1. Germline lookup yields CDR1 LNHDA and CDR2 SQIVND (reference sequence). The CDR3 totals 14 residues. CDR3 DNA: TGTGCCAGTAGGGACAGGGCTGGCGCCAACGTCCTGACTTTC. This translates into CASRDRAGANVLTF.

This chain connects TRBV5-1 to TRBJ1-5, with a possible D match to TRBD1 (6 bases). Trimming shortened V by 1 base and J by 5 bases, and 13 bases separated the two germline ends. From germline, CDR1 is SGHRS and CDR2 YFSETQ. The CDR3 has 15 amino acids. Here the CDR3 DNA reads TGCGCCAGCAGCTTGTGGGCAGGGGAAGATCAGCCCCAGCATTTT. Protein sequence: CASSLWAGEDQPQHF.

This clone occurred once. V is TRBV10-1 and J is TRBJ2-5; D remains unclear. The V gene lost 0 bases and the J gene lost 9 bases, with 11 bases spanning the gap. Germline V gene lookup returns CDR1 WNHNN and CDR2 SYGVQD (reference sequence). The CDR3 is 13 residues long. The CDR3 region is CASSESEVAAQYF. For the CDR3, the DNA is TGCGCCAGCAGTGAGTCCGAGGTGGCGGCCCAGTACTTC.